Listed here are 15 T cell receptor beta chains from one sample, sequenced in a study of blood T cell repertoires in COVID-19. The assay was immunoSEQ multiplex PCR, and TCRdb's table has in-frame clones only and misses some. The data show 210,000 or so clones, around 90% seen once. Sequencing was carried out using peripheral blood. The receptors shown here come from a man aged 50-59 years with acute or convalescent COVID-19.

The gene calls are TRBV2 and TRBJ1-1; D remains unclear. V was cut by 2 bases and J by 5 bases, with 15 bases left in between. This CDR3 has 15 residues. Germline V gives CDR1 SNHLY, CDR2 FYNNEI. CDR3 DNA sequence: TGTGCCAGCAGTGAATGGATGGCTGGCAGGACTGAAGCTTTCTTT. Protein: CASSEWMAGRTEAFF.

V and J are TRBV28 and TRBJ2-6; tentative D call: TRBD1 (6 bases). The germline CDR1 and CDR2 sequences are MDHEN and SYDVKM. This CDR3 has 15 amino acids. V was trimmed by 8 bases and J by 0 bases, leaving 11 bases between them. CDR3 sequence reads: CASVRGGSGANVLTF. CDR3 sequence (DNA): TGTGCCAGCGTCAGAGGGGGCTCTGGGGCCAACGTCCTGACTTTC. Supplemented by reference TRBV28 and TRBJ2-6, the full variable domain reads DVKVTQSSRYLVKRTGEKVFLECVQDMDHENMFWYRQDPGLGLRLIYFSYDVKMKEKGDIPEGYSVSREKKERFSLILESASTNQTSMYLCASVRGGSGANVLTFGAGSRLTVL.

The rearrangement joins TRBV9 to TRBJ2-2, with 10 nucleotides matching TRBD2. The germline V gene encodes CDR1 SGDLS and CDR2 YYNGEE. The CDR3 is made up of 17 amino acids. Unmatched junction bases numbered 9, after V lost 6 bases and J lost 1 base. CDR3 in amino acids: CASTLGPSGGNTGELFF. The CDR3 DNA sequence: TGTGCCAGCACCCTGGGGCCTAGCGGGGGGAACACCGGGGAGCTGTTTTTT.

Points on this clone: Other DNA sequences in the same sample also yield this CDR3. CDR3 region: CASSHRTGELFF. CDR3 DNA sequence: TGTGCCAGCAGCCACCGGACCGGGGAGCTGTTTTTT. This chain links TRBV3-1 (or the pseudogene TRBV3-2) with TRBJ2-2; D is unresolved. Germline V lookup: CDR1 LGHDT, CDR2 YNNKEL (reference sequence). Trimming removed 3 bases at V and 5 bases at J, with 4 bases between. This CDR3 contains 12 residues.

The V and J genes are TRBV6-2 or TRBV6-3 and TRBJ2-7, with D tentatively TRBD1 (5 bases). The CDR3 covers 15 residues. Trimming took off 5 bases at V and 6 bases at J, with 20 bases between the two ends. Germline values: CDR1 MNHEY, CDR2 SVGEGT. The CDR3 DNA is TGTGCCAGCAGTCCCCACGGACACAAGATGGGCGAGCAGTACTTC. Protein: CASSPHGHKMGEQYF.

J is TRBJ2-2 and V is TRBV6-5, with a tentative D call TRBD1 (6 bases). The CDR3 is 15 residues long. Trimming took off 1 base at V and 4 bases at J, with 10 bases between the two ends. CDR1 is MNHEY, CDR2 SVGAGI, per germline. CDR3 in amino acids: CASSYYTGTTGELFF. CDR3 in DNA: TGTGCCAGCAGTTACTACACAGGGACCACCGGGGAGCTGTTTTTT.

The chain links TRBV5-6 to TRBJ2-1, with 9 bases that match TRBD1. The CDR3 sequence is 16 residues long. Germline CDR1 and CDR2: SGHDT and YYEEEE. The V and J ends lost 4 bases and 8 bases, in that order; junction bases with no gene match: 13. Here the CDR3 reads CASSAGTGTLLDEQFF. The CDR3 DNA is TGTGCCAGCAGCGCCGGGACAGGGACCCTTTTGGATGAGCAGTTCTTC.

This clone came up once. The chain links TRBV28 to TRBJ1-4; the D gene is possibly TRBD1 (6 bases). The germline V gene encodes CDR1 MDHEN and CDR2 SYDVKM. Trimming cost V 9 bases and J 4 bases, with 12 bases left between them. CDR3 length: 13 amino acids. The CDR3 bases are TGTGCCAGTGGACAGACCTATAATGAAAAACTGTTTTTT. It translates to CASGQTYNEKLFF.

The J gene is TRBJ2-3, the V gene TRBV28; possibly TRBD1 for D (5 bases). Germline lookup yields CDR1 MDHEN and CDR2 SYDVKM. The V end was cut by 3 bases, the J end by 1 base, with 11 bases between. The CDR3 contains 15 residues. The DNA of the CDR3 is TGTGCCAGCAGTTTGTCAGGGTACGGCACAGATACGCAGTATTTT. It specifies CASSLSGYGTDTQYF.

DNA for the CDR3: TGTGCCAGCAGCCAAGATAAGGATAGCTACAAAAACATTCAGTACTTC. It encodes CASSQDKDSYKNIQYF. This chain uses TRBV3-1 (or the pseudogene TRBV3-2) with TRBJ2-4; no firm D call. The CDR3 extends over 16 amino acids. With 0 bases removed from V and 3 bases from J, the gap between germline ends came to 12 bases. The germline V gene has CDR1 LGHDT and CDR2 YNNKEL (reference sequence).

V is TRBV11-1 and J is TRBJ1-5, with D perhaps TRBD1 (5 bases). CDR1 is SGHAT, CDR2 FQDESV, per germline (reference sequence). V gave up 4 bases and J gave up 4 bases, with 11 bases separating them. The CDR3 length is 14 residues. In DNA form, the CDR3 reads TGTGCCAGCAGCTCCACCCGGGGGAATCAGCCCCAGCATTTT. As protein: CASSSTRGNQPQHF. The complete variable domain, with remaining parts taken from reference TRBV11-1 and TRBJ1-5, reads EAEVAQSPRYKITEKSQAVAFWCDPISGHATLYWYRQILGQGPELLVQFQDESVVDDSQLPKDRFSAERLKGVDSTLKIQPAELGDSAMYLCASSSTRGNQPQHFGDGTRLSIL.

This rearrangement joins TRBV7-9 to TRBJ1-6, with 9 nucleotides matching TRBD1. Germline CDR1 SEHNR, CDR2 FQNEAQ (reference sequence). The CDR3 loop spans 16 amino acids. After removal of 4 bases from V and 7 bases from J, the junction contained 8 bases not matched to a gene. CDR3 residues: CASSWTGDPRNSPLHF. The CDR3 nucleotides are TGTGCCAGCAGCTGGACAGGGGATCCAAGGAATTCACCCCTCCACTTT.

The chain links TRBV19 to TRBJ1-2; 7 bases match TRBD1. CDR3 size: 14 residues. In germline, CDR1 is LNHDA, CDR2 SQIVND (reference sequence). Trimming at V came to 1 base and at J to 8 bases, leaving 7 bases not matched to a gene. The CDR3 DNA sequence: TGTGCCAGTAGTATAGTAAAGGGGGCTGGAGGCTACACCTTC. Translated: CASSIVKGAGGYTF. The whole variable domain, filled in from reference TRBV19 and TRBJ1-2, reads DGGITQSPKYLFRKEGQNVTLSCEQNLNHDAMYWYRQDPGQGLRLIYYSQIVNDFQKGDIAEGYSVSREKKESFPLTVTSAQKNPTAFYLCASSIVKGAGGYTFGSGTRLTVV.

The V and J genes are TRBV11-1 and TRBJ1-1, with unresolved D. CDR3 length: 12 amino acids. Trimming shortened V by 3 bases and J by 5 bases, and 7 bases separated the two germline ends. CDR1 is SGHAT and CDR2 is FQDESV in the germline V gene (reference sequence). Here the CDR3 reads CASSFEGTEAFF. CDR3 DNA sequence: TGTGCCAGCAGCTTTGAGGGTACTGAAGCTTTCTTT.

CDR3 sequence: CASSLGHGGSNEQFF. The CDR3 DNA reads as TGCGCCAGCAGCTTGGGGCATGGCGGGAGTAATGAGCAGTTCTTC. The genes are TRBV5-1 and TRBJ2-1; 7 nucleotides agree with TRBD2. Trimming took 0 bases from V and 7 from J; bases not matched to a gene: 7. Germline V gene data show CDR1 as SGHRS and CDR2 as YFSETQ. The CDR3 is made up of 15 amino acids.